This TCR beta chain stems from a study of neurological immune-mediated disorders. General observations from the study: None of the CDR3 amino acid sequences in expanded clones turned up in more than one subject, which points to private repertoires in all groups.

The team produced cDNA through 5'RACE using 10-nucleotide random UMIs. From the 5' RACE reads, TCRdb called clonotypes with MiXCR, one entry per CDR3 protein. The table shows about 20,000 distinct CDR3 sequences, with around 15% occurring only once. V gave up 6 bases and J gave up 0 bases, with 12 bases separating them. Germline-derived CDR1 and CDR2 are ENHRY and SYGVKD. CDR3 size: 15 residues. For this clonotype: What it recognizes is unknown.

The unsorted libraries were made from 2 million PBMCs kept at -80 C. V and J are TRBV10-3 and TRBJ2-1, with D possibly matching TRBD1 (5 bases). This TCR came from a female donor with HTLV-1-associated myelopathy (HAM/TSP). Sample: PBMCs. CDR3 region: CAIRATRGSYNEQFF. CDR3 in DNA: TGTGCCATCAGGGCGACAAGGGGCTCCTACAATGAGCAGTTCTTC.